Shown below are 27 T cell receptor beta chains from a single sample sequenced in a study of identical twins. TCRdb re-called the 5' RACE reads through MiXCR, storing one row per CDR3 protein. This sample has roughly 240,000 distinct CDR3 sequences, with 7% to 8.5% found just once. These same records also appear under a second study, on yellow fever vaccine responses in identical twins.

The source material was CD8+ T cells sorted from blood. The source is a woman aged 18-29 years in good health.

This clonotype was counted between two and nine times. The chain recombines TRBV20-1 with TRBJ1-1; no firm D call. In germline, CDR1 is DFQATT, CDR2 SNEGSKA (reference sequence). The V end lost 6 bases, the J end lost 1 base, and 9 bases lay between the germline ends. CDR3 length: 12 amino acids. The CDR3 DNA follows: TGCAGTGCAGAGAGGAAGAACACTGAAGCTTTCTTT. Translated, it gives CSAERKNTEAFF.

The J gene is TRBJ2-1, the V gene TRBV4-1; the D is unclear. Germline V gene sequence: CDR1 MGHRA, CDR2 YSYEKL. V was shortened by 0 bases and J by 10 bases, with 13 bases between the two germline ends. This CDR3 is 14 amino acids long. CDR3 in DNA: TGCGCCAGCAGCCAAGATGGATATATGTCGGAGCAGTTCTTC. It encodes CASSQDGYMSEQFF.

There are a few counts of this clonotype. The V call is TRBV6-2 or TRBV6-3, the J call TRBJ2-1; a weak D match, TRBD1 (6 bases). From germline, CDR1 is MNHEY and CDR2 SVGEGT. Trimming cost V 6 bases and J 8 bases, with 20 bases left between them. CDR3 length: 15 amino acids. The CDR3 sequence is CASSPTGNRNYEQFF. The DNA for the CDR3 is TGTGCCAGCAGCCCTACAGGGAATCGTAACTATGAGCAGTTCTTC.

This clonotype was observed many times. The rearrangement uses TRBV6-5 and TRBJ2-7; D possibly matches TRBD1 or TRBD2 (7 bases each). The CDR3 is made up of 15 amino acids. Trimming removed 4 bases at V and 4 bases at J, with 17 bases between. Germline CDR1 and CDR2: MNHEY and SVGAGI. In DNA, the CDR3 is TGTGCCAGCAGTTCCCAGGGGGGGCGGTTTTACGAGCAGTACTTC. This translates into CASSSQGGRFYEQYF.

The V call is TRBV5-1, the J call TRBJ2-1; a weak D match, TRBD2 (7 bases). This CDR3 spans 17 amino acids. The V end lost 4 bases, the J end lost 3 bases, and 20 bases lay between the germline ends. Per germline, CDR1 SGHRS and CDR2 YFSETQ. The CDR3 DNA sequence: TGCGCCAGCAGCCCGGAGGGGGGGGCAGCCTTCTACAATGAGCAGTTCTTC. Amino acid sequence: CASSPEGGAAFYNEQFF.

The chain couples TRBV7-9 to TRBJ1-5; a possible D gene is TRBD1 (6 bases). The germline V gene has CDR1 SEHNR and CDR2 FQNEAQ (reference sequence). The CDR3 is 15 amino acids. V lost 1 base to trimming and J lost 7 bases, with 14 bases between them. CDR3 sequence reads: CASSLGTVHIQPQHF. CDR3 bases: TGTGCCAGCAGCTTAGGGACAGTCCACATCCAGCCCCAGCATTTT.

In this sample, this clonotype turned up many times. The chain employs TRBV14 and TRBJ2-1; D is uncertain. Trimming left V 4 bases short and J 5 bases short, with 12 bases between. The CDR3 totals 14 residues. Germline assignment: CDR1 SGHDN and CDR2 FVKESK. The CDR3 here is CASSPIYTNNEQFF. The CDR3 nucleotides are TGTGCCAGCAGCCCTATCTACACAAACAATGAGCAGTTCTTC.

This clonotype was recorded many times. The chain combines TRBV2 with TRBJ2-3; TRBD2 might be the D (5 bases). The CDR3 has 14 residues. V was cut by 8 bases and J by 2 bases, with 14 bases left in between. CDR1 SNHLY and CDR2 FYNNEI come from the germline V gene. CDR3 nucleotide sequence: TGTGCCAGCCGGGGAACGACCTCCACAGATACGCAGTATTTT. Its translation: CASRGTTSTDTQYF. The entire variable domain, with the rest obtained from reference TRBV2 and TRBJ2-3, is as follows: EPEVTQTPSHQVTQMGQEVILRCVPISNHLYFYWYRQILGQKVEFLVSFYNNEISEKSEIFDDQFSVERPDGSNFTLKIRSTKLEDSAMYFCASRGTTSTDTQYFGPGTRLTVL.

This clonotype turned up a few times. The J gene is TRBJ2-3, the V gene TRBV6-1; D may correspond to TRBD1 or TRBD2 (5 bases each). V was shortened by 2 bases and J by 0 bases, with 9 bases between the two germline ends. The germline V gene has CDR1 MNHNS and CDR2 SASEGT. This CDR3 spans 15 amino acids. The CDR3 spells CASSENEGSTDTQYF. CDR3 sequence (DNA): TGTGCCAGCAGTGAAAACGAGGGGAGCACAGATACGCAGTATTTT.

This clonotype was seen ten or more times. This chain joins TRBV4-1 and TRBJ1-2, with 9 bases aligning to TRBD1. J lost 3 bases, V lost 4 bases, and 6 bases had no gene match. The CDR3 contains 15 residues. Germline V gene lookup returns CDR1 MGHRA and CDR2 YSYEKL. CDR3 in amino acids: CASSLRTGEDYGYTF. CDR3 nucleotide sequence: TGCGCCAGCAGCCTTAGGACAGGGGAGGACTATGGCTACACCTTC.

This chain joins TRBV5-1 and TRBJ2-1, with D perhaps matching TRBD1 (6 bases). V was clipped by 4 bases and J by 6 bases, with 14 bases between them. The CDR3 contains 14 residues. Germline CDR1 SGHRS, CDR2 YFSETQ. CDR3 amino acids: CASSESGQTNEQFF. DNA of the CDR3: TGCGCCAGCAGCGAGTCTGGACAGACCAATGAGCAGTTCTTC.

J is TRBJ1-6 and V is TRBV2; D uncertain. V lost 0 bases to trimming and J lost 5 bases, with 8 bases between them. Germline V gene lookup returns CDR1 SNHLY and CDR2 FYNNEI. The CDR3 is 15 amino acids. The CDR3 protein is CASSEARSNNSPLHF. The DNA for the CDR3 is TGTGCCAGCAGTGAAGCACGGAGCAATAATTCACCCCTCCACTTT.

This clonotype appeared a few times. V gene TRBV6-5 combines with J gene TRBJ2-5; 8 bases align to TRBD2. The CDR3 runs to 18 residues. V was pared by 0 bases and J by 1 base, with 10 bases of the junction left unmatched. Germline V lookup: CDR1 MNHEY, CDR2 SVGAGI. CDR3 protein: CASSYSVRLAGIQETQYF. CDR3 bases: TGTGCCAGCAGTTACTCGGTTCGCCTAGCGGGCATCCAAGAGACCCAGTACTTC.

This clonotype was seen at least ten times. The chain recombines TRBV5-1 with TRBJ2-1, with 9 bases matching TRBD2. With 4 bases clipped from V and 4 bases from J, the junction kept 9 bases outside the gene matches. CDR1 is SGHRS and CDR2 is YFSETQ in the germline V gene. The CDR3 contains 16 residues. In DNA form, the CDR3 reads TGCGCCAGCAGCCTTTCGACGCGGGAGGGTTACAATGAGCAGTTCTTC. This sequence encodes CASSLSTREGYNEQFF.

The rearrangement joins TRBV7-2 to TRBJ2-3; TRBD1 is a possible D gene (6 bases). Trimming took off 5 bases at V and 2 bases at J, with 17 bases between the two ends. Per the germline V gene, CDR1 is SGHTA and CDR2 is FQGNSA. This CDR3 is 16 amino acids long. The CDR3 DNA sequence: TGTGCCAGCAGCCGTTACAGGGCCCCTAACACAGATACGCAGTATTTT. This sequence encodes CASSRYRAPNTDTQYF.

The rearrangement uses TRBV27 and TRBJ2-7, with D unresolved. Trimming pared 5 bases from V and 0 bases from J, leaving 11 bases between. In germline, CDR1 is MNHEY, CDR2 SMNVEV (reference sequence). The CDR3 is 14 amino acids. This CDR3 is CASSTFYSSYEQYF. The CDR3 DNA sequence: TGTGCCAGCAGTACATTTTACAGCTCCTACGAGCAGTACTTC.

This clonotype has a handful of counts. The chain recombines TRBV12-3 or TRBV12-4 with TRBJ2-7; 8 bases are shared with TRBD2. The CDR3 is made up of 14 amino acids. Losses at the gene ends were 7 bases for V and 4 bases for J; bases not matched to a gene: 9. For the CDR3, the DNA is TGTGCCAGCACCCGAGCGGGAGAAATTTACGAGCAGTACTTC. Amino acid sequence: CASTRAGEIYEQYF.

The sample holds many counts of this clonotype. This chain connects TRBV10-3 to TRBJ2-7; no definite D call. The V gene's germline CDR1 is ENHRY and CDR2 SYGVKD. Trimming removed 2 bases at V and 2 bases at J, with 7 bases between. The CDR3 has 13 residues. This chain's CDR3 is CAISEGSAYEQYV. As DNA, the CDR3 is TGTGCCATCAGTGAGGGGTCAGCCTACGAGCAGTACGTC.

V gene TRBV4-1 combines with J gene TRBJ2-7; 8 bases line up with TRBD2. The CDR3 has 15 residues. With V trimmed by 6 bases and J by 0 bases, 7 bases remained unmatched. The germline V gene encodes CDR1 MGHRA and CDR2 YSYEKL. CDR3 region: CASRDTSGLSYEQYF. Written as DNA, the CDR3 is TGCGCCAGCAGGGATACTAGCGGCCTCTCCTACGAGCAGTACTTC.

The chain recombines TRBV24-1 with TRBJ1-5; 7 positions match TRBD1. V lost 5 bases, J lost 1 base, and 1 base stayed unmatched. CDR1 and CDR2 from the germline V gene are KGHDR and SFDVKD. The CDR3 is made up of 14 amino acids. The CDR3 spells CATSARGSNQPQHF. The CDR3 DNA follows: TGTGCCACCAGTGCCAGGGGGAGCAATCAGCCCCAGCATTTT.

This chain joins TRBV2 and TRBJ2-7; D call uncertain. CDR3 length: 14 amino acids. Germline loops: CDR1 SNHLY, CDR2 FYNNEI. V shed 7 bases and J shed 3 bases, with 16 bases lying between them. CDR3 DNA: TGTGCCAGCAACACTAATAACAGAGTCTACGAGCAGTACTTC. Protein: CASNTNNRVYEQYF.

This clonotype was picked up many times. This sequence joins TRBV27 and TRBJ2-7, with 7 positions matching TRBD2. V lost 8 bases, J lost 4 bases, and 5 bases stayed unmatched. Per the germline V gene, CDR1 is MNHEY and CDR2 is SMNVEV (reference sequence). The CDR3 length is 12 residues. The chain's CDR3 is CASRGRGYEQYF. CDR3 sequence (DNA): TGTGCCAGCCGCGGGAGAGGGTACGAGCAGTACTTC.

The sample holds many counts of this clonotype. The chain employs TRBV5-6 and TRBJ2-3; 7 bases line up with TRBD2. The J segment lost 1 base and the V segment lost 4 bases, leaving 3 bases of the junction unmatched. The CDR3 has 14 amino acids. Germline assignment: CDR1 SGHDT and CDR2 YYEEEE. CDR3 sequence reads: CASSGGSRTDTQYF. DNA of the CDR3: TGTGCCAGCAGCGGCGGGAGTCGCACAGATACGCAGTATTTT.

The V gene is TRBV28, the J gene TRBJ2-1; D might be TRBD1 or TRBD2, each matching 5 bases. The CDR3 runs to 18 residues. Germline V gene lookup returns CDR1 MDHEN and CDR2 SYDVKM. The germline V and J ends were trimmed by 4 bases and 7 bases, with 26 bases remaining between them. The CDR3 protein is CASSSQYRDRNPRNEQFF. In DNA, the CDR3 is TGTGCCAGCAGTTCACAGTACCGGGACCGGAACCCGCGGAATGAGCAGTTCTTC.

In its sample, this clonotype was seen many times. This chain connects TRBV12-3 or TRBV12-4 to TRBJ1-1; 12 nucleotides agree with TRBD1. The CDR3 is 15 residues long. V lost 6 bases to trimming and J lost 4 bases; unmatched junction nucleotides: 6. The DNA of the CDR3 is TGTGCCAGCAGAGGGACAGGGGGCGAGTCCACTGAAGCTTTCTTT. It encodes CASRGTGGESTEAFF.

This clonotype was seen ten or more times. The V and J genes are TRBV5-5 and TRBJ2-7, with a possible D match to TRBD2 (6 bases). Germline V gene sequence: CDR1 SGHKS, CDR2 YYEKEE (reference sequence). The germline V and J ends were trimmed by 0 bases and 2 bases, with 9 bases remaining between them. There are 14 residues in the CDR3. CDR3 nucleotides: TGTGCCAGCAGCTTGGGGACGGGGGCCTACGAGCAGTACGTC. Amino acid sequence: CASSLGTGAYEQYV.

In its sample, this clonotype was seen once. V and J are TRBV12-5 and TRBJ2-1; D might be TRBD2 (6 bases). Germline CDR1 is LGHNT and CDR2 is FRNRAP. The V and J ends lost 0 bases and 3 bases respectively, with 9 bases between them. The CDR3 is 15 amino acids. CDR3 protein: CASGLVLEGYNEQFF. The CDR3 nucleotides read TGTGCTAGTGGTTTGGTACTGGAGGGCTACAATGAGCAGTTCTTC.